This is a list of T cell receptor beta chains from one sample in a study. TCRdb analysed the 5' RACE reads with MiXCR anew, one entry per CDR3 protein. Counted here are 35,000 to 50,000 distinct CDR3 sequences, 22% occurring once; the ten biggest clones make up roughly 3.7%. The sample taken for sequencing was Tregs sorted from blood. The receptor source for this set is a female donor with breast cancer. Both conserved end residues are part of each CDR3. A D gene is named only where the DNA matches it firmly. Size values are once, few and many counts, or a class for expanded clones, and some rows have none.

V gene,clone size,D gene,J gene,CDR3 protein,CDR3 DNA
TRBV9,many,.,TRBJ1-2,CASSSTPNYGYTF,TGTGCCAGCAGCTCTACCCCTAACTATGGCTACACCTTC
TRBV4-1,.,.,TRBJ1-4,CASNSLTNEKLFF,TGCGCCAGCAATTCGTTAACTAATGAAAAACTGTTTTTT
TRBV4-1,.,.,TRBJ2-1,CASSHRWTGGRGVYTNEQFF,TGCGCCAGCAGCCACCGATGGACTGGCGGGCGGGGAGTTTATACAAATGAGCAGTTCTTC
TRBV12-3/TRBV12-4,.,TRBD2,TRBJ2-1,CASTSTSGGAKEQFF,TGTGCCAGCACCTCAACTAGCGGGGGGGCCAAGGAGCAGTTCTTC
TRBV4-1,many,.,TRBJ1-5,CASSQESEGSQPQHF,TGCGCCAGCAGCCAAGAGAGTGAGGGTTCTCAGCCCCAGCATTTT
TRBV28,.,.,TRBJ1-4,CASSLVVANEKLFF,TGTGCCAGCAGTTTAGTAGTAGCTAATGAAAAACTGTTTTTT
TRBV30,.,.,TRBJ2-7,CAWARAGVEQYF,TGTGCCTGGGCTCGGGCAGGAGTCGAGCAGTACTTC
TRBV7-3,few,.,TRBJ2-1,CASSVGSLNEQFF,TGTGCCAGCAGCGTGGGCTCGCTGAATGAGCAGTTCTTC
TRBV7-8,few,.,TRBJ2-7,CASSLAAMKYF,TGTGCCAGCAGCTTAGCAGCTATGAAGTACTTC
TRBV3-1,.,.,TRBJ1-1,CASSQVWAGMNTEAFF,TGTGCCAGCAGCCAAGTTTGGGCAGGAATGAACACTGAAGCTTTCTTT
TRBV9,.,.,TRBJ2-7,CASGRPEGEQYF,TGTGCCAGCGGAAGGCCAGAGGGCGAGCAGTACTTC